This TCR beta chain was obtained from a study of T-cell reconstitution after alpha-beta-depleted transplantation in children. TCRbeta library construction was performed incorporating unique molecular identifiers. Each CDR3 protein gets one entry after TCRdb re-called the PCR reads with MiXCR. The sample lists 400,000 to 500,000 distinct CDR3 sequences; 11% were seen once. Germline V lookup: CDR1 MNHNS, CDR2 SASEGT. This CDR3 has 15 amino acids. V lost 2 bases, J lost 4 bases, and 14 bases lay in between. This clonotype has just a few counts. The J gene is TRBJ1-2, the V gene TRBV6-1, with a possible D match to TRBD1 (6 bases). Specimen: PBMCs from the stem cell graft donor, collected from the stem cell graft. This clonotype originated in a human donor who donated a stem cell graft to a child with acute myeloid leukemia. As DNA, the CDR3 is TGTGCCAGCAGTGAACGGGGGGGCCGGGGCTATGGCTACACCTTC. Translation: CASSERGGRGYGYTF.